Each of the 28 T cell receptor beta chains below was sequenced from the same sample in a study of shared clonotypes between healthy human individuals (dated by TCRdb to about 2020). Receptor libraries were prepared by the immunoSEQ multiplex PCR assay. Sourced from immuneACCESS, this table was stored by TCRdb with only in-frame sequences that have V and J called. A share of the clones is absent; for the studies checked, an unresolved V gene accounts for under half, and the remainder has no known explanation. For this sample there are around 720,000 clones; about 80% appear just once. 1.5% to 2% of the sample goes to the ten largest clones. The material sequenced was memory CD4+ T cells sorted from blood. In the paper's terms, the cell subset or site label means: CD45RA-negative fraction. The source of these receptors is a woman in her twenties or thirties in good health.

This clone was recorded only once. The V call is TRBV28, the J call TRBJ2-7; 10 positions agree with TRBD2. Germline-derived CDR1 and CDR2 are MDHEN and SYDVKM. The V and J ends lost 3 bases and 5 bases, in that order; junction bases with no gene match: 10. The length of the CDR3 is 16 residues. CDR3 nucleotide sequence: TGTGCCAGCAGTTTCTCGCTAGCGGGAGATAGTGACGAGCAGTACTTC. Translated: CASSFSLAGDSDEQYF.

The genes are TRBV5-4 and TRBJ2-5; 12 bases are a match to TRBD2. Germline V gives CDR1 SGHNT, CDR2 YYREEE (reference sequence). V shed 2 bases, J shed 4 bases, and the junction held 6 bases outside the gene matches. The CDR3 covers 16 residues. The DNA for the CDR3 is TGTGCCAGCAGCTTCGGACTAGCGGGAAACGCAGAGACCCAGTACTTC. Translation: CASSFGLAGNAETQYF.

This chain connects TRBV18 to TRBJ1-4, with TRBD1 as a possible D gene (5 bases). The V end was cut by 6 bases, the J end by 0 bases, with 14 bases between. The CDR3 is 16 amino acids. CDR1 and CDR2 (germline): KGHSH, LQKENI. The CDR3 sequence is CASSFNQGSTNEKLFF. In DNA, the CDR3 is TGTGCCAGCTCGTTCAATCAGGGATCAACTAATGAAAAACTGTTTTTT.

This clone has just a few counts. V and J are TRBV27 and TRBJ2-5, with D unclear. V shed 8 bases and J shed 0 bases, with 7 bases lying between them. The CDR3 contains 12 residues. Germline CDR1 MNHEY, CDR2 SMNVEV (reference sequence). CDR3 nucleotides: TGTGCCAGCGGTGGGTACCAAGAGACCCAGTACTTC. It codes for CASGGYQETQYF.

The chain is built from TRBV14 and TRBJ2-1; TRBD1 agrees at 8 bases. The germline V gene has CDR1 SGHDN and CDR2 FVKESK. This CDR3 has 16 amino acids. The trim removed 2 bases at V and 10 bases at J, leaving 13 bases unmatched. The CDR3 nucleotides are TGTGCCAGCAGCCAATTCAGGGGGCGCGGATCCTTGGAGCAGTTCTTC. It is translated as CASSQFRGRGSLEQFF.

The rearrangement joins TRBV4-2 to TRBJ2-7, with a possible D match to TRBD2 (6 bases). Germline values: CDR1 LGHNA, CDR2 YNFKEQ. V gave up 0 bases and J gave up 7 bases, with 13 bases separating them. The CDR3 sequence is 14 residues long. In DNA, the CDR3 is TGTGCCAGCAGCCAAGATTCCCTGACTAGAGAGCAGTACTTC. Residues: CASSQDSLTREQYF.

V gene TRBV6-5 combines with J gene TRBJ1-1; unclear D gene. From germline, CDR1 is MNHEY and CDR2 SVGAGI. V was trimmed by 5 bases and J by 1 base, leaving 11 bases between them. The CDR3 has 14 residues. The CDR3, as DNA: TGTGCCAGCAGTACTCTACAGAGGAACACTGAAGCTTTCTTT. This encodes CASSTLQRNTEAFF.

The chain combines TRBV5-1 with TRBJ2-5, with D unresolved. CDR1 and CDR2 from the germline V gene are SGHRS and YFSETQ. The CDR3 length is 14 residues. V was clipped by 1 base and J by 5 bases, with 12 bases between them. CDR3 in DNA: TGCGCCAGCAGCTTGAATTATGGCTGGGAGACCCAGTACTTC. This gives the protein CASSLNYGWETQYF.

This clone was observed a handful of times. CDR3 residues: CAVRASSYEQYF. CDR3 coding DNA: TGTGCCGTTCGGGCGAGCTCCTACGAGCAGTACTTC. The chain is built from TRBV6-6 and TRBJ2-7; D remains ambiguous. Germline V gene data show CDR1 as MNHNY and CDR2 as SVGAGI (reference sequence). V gave up 11 bases and J gave up 0 bases, with 11 bases separating them. The CDR3 is made up of 12 amino acids.

CDR3 protein: CASSLVSSGGLYEQYF. DNA for the CDR3: TGTGCCAGCAGCTTAGTTTCTAGCGGGGGCCTATACGAGCAGTACTTC. The chain is built from TRBV11-2 and TRBJ2-7; 10 bases are shared with TRBD2. This CDR3 spans 16 amino acids. Germline V gives CDR1 SGHAT, CDR2 FQNNGV. The junction had 7 bases not matched to a gene; V was cut back by 1 base and J by 4 bases.

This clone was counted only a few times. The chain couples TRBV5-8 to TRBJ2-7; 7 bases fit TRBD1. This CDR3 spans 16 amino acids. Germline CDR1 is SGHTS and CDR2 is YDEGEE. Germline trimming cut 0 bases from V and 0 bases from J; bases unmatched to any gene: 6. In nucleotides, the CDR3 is TGTGCCAGCAGCTTGGCCGGGGACAGCTTCTCCTACGAGCAGTACTTC. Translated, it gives CASSLAGDSFSYEQYF.

The CDR3, as DNA: TGTGCCAGCAGCGCCTACGACCGGGCCTACGAGCAGTACTTC. Translating it yields CASSAYDRAYEQYF. This chain links TRBV5-4 with TRBJ2-5; D is unresolved. The J call may be incorrect, as the DNA end agrees better with TRBJ2-7. The CDR3 is made up of 14 amino acids. Germline values: CDR1 SGHNT, CDR2 YYREEE (reference sequence).

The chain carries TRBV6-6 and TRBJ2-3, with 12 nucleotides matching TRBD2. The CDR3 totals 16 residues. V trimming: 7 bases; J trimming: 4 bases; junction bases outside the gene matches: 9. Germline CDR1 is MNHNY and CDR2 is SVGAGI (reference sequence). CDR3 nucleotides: TGTGCCAGCACCGACACTAGCGGGAGGCATCCAGATACGCAGTATTTT. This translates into CASTDTSGRHPDTQYF.

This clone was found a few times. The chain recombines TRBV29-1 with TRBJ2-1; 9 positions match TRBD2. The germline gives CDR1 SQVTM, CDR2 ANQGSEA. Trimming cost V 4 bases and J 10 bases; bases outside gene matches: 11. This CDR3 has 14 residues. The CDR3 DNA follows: TGCAGCGTTGGTGGCGGGAGGGCCGGTTTCGAGCAGTTCTTC. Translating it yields CSVGGGRAGFEQFF.

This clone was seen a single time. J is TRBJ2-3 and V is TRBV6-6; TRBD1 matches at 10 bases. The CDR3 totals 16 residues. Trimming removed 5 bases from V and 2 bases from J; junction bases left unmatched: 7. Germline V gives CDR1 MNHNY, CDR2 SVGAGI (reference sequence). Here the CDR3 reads CASSLRTGGITDTQYF. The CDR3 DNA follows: TGTGCCAGCAGTCTTAGGACAGGGGGAATCACAGATACGCAGTATTTT.

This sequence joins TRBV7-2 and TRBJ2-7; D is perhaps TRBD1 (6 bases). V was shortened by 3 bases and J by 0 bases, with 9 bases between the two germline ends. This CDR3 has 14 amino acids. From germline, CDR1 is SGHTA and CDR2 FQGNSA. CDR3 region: CASSFGQSSYEQYF. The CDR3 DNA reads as TGTGCCAGCAGCTTTGGACAGAGCTCCTACGAGCAGTACTTC.

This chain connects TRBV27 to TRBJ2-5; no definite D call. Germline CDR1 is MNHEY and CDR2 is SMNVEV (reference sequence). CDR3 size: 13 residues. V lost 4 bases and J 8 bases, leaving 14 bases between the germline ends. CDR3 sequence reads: CASSYQRKKTQYF. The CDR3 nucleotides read TGTGCCAGCAGTTACCAGCGTAAGAAAACCCAGTACTTC.

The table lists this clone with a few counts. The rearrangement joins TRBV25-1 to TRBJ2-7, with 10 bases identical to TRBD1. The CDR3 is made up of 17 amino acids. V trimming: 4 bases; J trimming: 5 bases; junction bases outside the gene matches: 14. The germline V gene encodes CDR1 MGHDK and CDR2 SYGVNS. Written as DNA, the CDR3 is TGTGCCAGCAGTGCCGGGGCGGAGGACAGGGGGATCAACGAGCAGTACTTC. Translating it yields CASSAGAEDRGINEQYF.

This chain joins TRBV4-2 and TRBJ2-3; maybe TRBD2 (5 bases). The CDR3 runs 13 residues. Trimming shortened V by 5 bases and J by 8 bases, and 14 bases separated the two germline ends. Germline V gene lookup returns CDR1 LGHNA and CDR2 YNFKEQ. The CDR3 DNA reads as TGTGCCAGCAGCTTGGATCATGCGGGTACGCAGTATTTT. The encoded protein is CASSLDHAGTQYF.

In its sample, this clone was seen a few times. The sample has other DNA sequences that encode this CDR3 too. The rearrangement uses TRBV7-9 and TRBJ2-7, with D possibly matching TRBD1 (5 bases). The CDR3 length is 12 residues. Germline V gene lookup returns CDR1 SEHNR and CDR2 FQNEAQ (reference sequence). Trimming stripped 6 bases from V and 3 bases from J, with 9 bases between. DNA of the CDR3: TGTGCCAGCAGTTCGACAGTCTACGAGCAGTACTTC. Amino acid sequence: CASSSTVYEQYF.

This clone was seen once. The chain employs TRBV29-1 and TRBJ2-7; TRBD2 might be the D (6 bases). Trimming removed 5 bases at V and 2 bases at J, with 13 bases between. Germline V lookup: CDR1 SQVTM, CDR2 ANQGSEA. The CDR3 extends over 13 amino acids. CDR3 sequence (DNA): TGCAGCGTTCGCTCTAGCGCGGCCTACGAGCAGTACTTC. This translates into CSVRSSAAYEQYF.

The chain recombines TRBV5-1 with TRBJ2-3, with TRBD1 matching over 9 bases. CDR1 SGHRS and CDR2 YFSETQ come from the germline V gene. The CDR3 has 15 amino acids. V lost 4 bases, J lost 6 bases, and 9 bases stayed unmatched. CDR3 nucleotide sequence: TGCGCCAGCAGCATAGGGGACAGGGATGGGGATACGCAGTATTTT. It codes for CASSIGDRDGDTQYF.

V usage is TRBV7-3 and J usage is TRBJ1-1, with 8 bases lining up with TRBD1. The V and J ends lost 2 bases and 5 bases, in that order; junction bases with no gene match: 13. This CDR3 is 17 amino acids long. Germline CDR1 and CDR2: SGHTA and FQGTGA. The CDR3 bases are TGTGCCAGCAGCTTATCGAGGCAGGGGGCGAGAGCTACTGAAGCTTTCTTT. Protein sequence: CASSLSRQGARATEAFF. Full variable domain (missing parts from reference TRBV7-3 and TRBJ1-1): GAGVSQTPSNKVTEKGKYVELRCDPISGHTALYWYRQSLGQGPEFLIYFQGTGAADDSGLPNDRFFAVRPEGSVSTLKIQRTERGDSAVYLCASSLSRQGARATEAFFGQGTRLTVV.

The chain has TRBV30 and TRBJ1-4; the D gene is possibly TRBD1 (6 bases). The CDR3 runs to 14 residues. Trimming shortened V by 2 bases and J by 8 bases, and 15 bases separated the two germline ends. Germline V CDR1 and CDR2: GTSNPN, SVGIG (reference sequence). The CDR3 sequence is CAWSQYRVGEKLFF. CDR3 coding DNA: TGTGCCTGGAGTCAATACAGGGTTGGGGAAAAACTGTTTTTT. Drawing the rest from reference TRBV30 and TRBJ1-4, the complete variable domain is SQTIHQWPATLVQPVGSPLSLECTVEGTSNPNLYWYRQAAGRGLQLLFYSVGIGQISSEVPQNLSASRPQDRQFILSSKKLLLSDSGFYLCAWSQYRVGEKLFFGSGTQLSVL.

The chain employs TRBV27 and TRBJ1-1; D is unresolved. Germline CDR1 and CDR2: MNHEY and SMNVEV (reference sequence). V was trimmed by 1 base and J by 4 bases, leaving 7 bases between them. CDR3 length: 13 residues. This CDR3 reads CASSLFSFTEAFF. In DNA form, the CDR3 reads TGTGCCAGCAGTTTATTTAGTTTCACTGAAGCTTTCTTT.

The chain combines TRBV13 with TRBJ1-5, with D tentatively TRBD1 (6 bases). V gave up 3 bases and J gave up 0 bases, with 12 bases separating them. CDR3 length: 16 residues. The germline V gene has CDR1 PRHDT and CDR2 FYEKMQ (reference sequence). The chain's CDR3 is CASSFRGGPSNQPQHF. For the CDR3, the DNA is TGTGCCAGCAGCTTTAGGGGGGGACCTAGCAATCAGCCCCAGCATTTT.

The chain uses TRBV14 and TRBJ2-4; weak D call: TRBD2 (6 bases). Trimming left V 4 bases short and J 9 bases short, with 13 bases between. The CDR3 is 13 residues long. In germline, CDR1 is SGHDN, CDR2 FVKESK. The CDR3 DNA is TGTGCCAGCAGCCGCTGGGGAGGTGGCATTCAGTACTTC. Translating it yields CASSRWGGGIQYF.

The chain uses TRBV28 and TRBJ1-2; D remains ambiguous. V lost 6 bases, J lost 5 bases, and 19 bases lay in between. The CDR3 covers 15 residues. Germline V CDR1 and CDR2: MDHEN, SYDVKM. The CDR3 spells CASSPRRGRGYGYTF. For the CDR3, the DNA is TGTGCCAGCAGCCCAAGGCGCGGACGGGGATATGGCTACACCTTC.